Below are 17 T cell receptor beta chains sequenced from a single sample in a study of glioma-infiltrating T cells after dendritic cell vaccination. The protocol was immunoSEQ multiplex PCR, while the TCRdb copy is restricted to in-frame clones and leaves out a portion. The sample lists 55,000 to 70,000 clones; 82% were seen once. Sample: blood, taken before dendritic cell vaccination. The receptors originated from a human donor with glioblastoma.

The chain joins TRBV2 to TRBJ2-7, with D tentatively TRBD1 (6 bases). From germline, CDR1 is SNHLY and CDR2 FYNNEI. The V and J ends lost 4 bases and 3 bases respectively, with 31 bases between them. This CDR3 contains 20 residues. For the CDR3, the DNA is TGTGCCAGCAGTGGAACACCACAGGGTGGGATTCCTCCAGCCATCTACGAGCAGTACTTC. Residues: CASSGTPQGGIPPAIYEQYF.

The rearrangement links TRBV11-2 to TRBJ2-3, with D possibly matching TRBD2 (5 bases). Per the germline V gene, CDR1 is SGHAT and CDR2 is FQNNGV. The CDR3 sequence is 16 residues long. Trimming cost V 3 bases and J 2 bases, with 15 bases left between them. CDR3 loop: CASSFVTSSHTDTQYF. The CDR3 bases are TGTGCCAGCAGCTTTGTCACTAGTTCTCACACAGATACGCAGTATTTT.

The chain joins TRBV2 to TRBJ2-2; 7 nucleotides agree with TRBD1. CDR1 is SNHLY, CDR2 FYNNEI, per germline. The CDR3 is 17 amino acids. The trim removed 4 bases at V and 6 bases at J, leaving 14 bases unmatched. In nucleotides, the CDR3 is TGTGCCAGCAGTGGGGGACCGGGACAGAGGGTAGCCGGGGAGCTGTTTTTT. Amino acids: CASSGGPGQRVAGELFF.

This clone was found a few times. The chain carries TRBV16 and TRBJ2-1; no clear D gene. CDR3 length: 11 residues. CDR1 and CDR2 (germline): KGHSY, FQNENV. V gave up 4 bases and J gave up 9 bases, with 7 bases separating them. Here the CDR3 DNA reads TGTGCCAGCAGCCCCGGTAGTGAGCAGTTCTTC. It codes for CASSPGSEQFF.

The chain has TRBV27 and TRBJ2-1; 8 positions agree with TRBD2. With V trimmed by 5 bases and J by 8 bases, 8 bases remained unmatched. Germline loops: CDR1 MNHEY, CDR2 SMNVEV (reference sequence). CDR3 size: 14 residues. CDR3 sequence: CASSPRRGGDEQFF. DNA of the CDR3: TGTGCCAGCAGTCCCCGACGGGGGGGGGATGAGCAGTTCTTC.

The chain carries TRBV18 and TRBJ2-7; D may be TRBD2 (6 bases). Trimming pared 3 bases from V and 2 bases from J, leaving 11 bases between. Looked up from germline, CDR1 is KGHSH and CDR2 is LQKENI. The CDR3 contains 14 residues. CDR3: CASSPLGEAYEQYF. For the CDR3, the DNA is TGTGCCAGCTCACCGCTGGGGGAGGCCTACGAGCAGTACTTC.

The chain carries TRBV29-1 and TRBJ2-7, with TRBD2 identical over 8 bases. After removal of 5 bases from V and 5 bases from J, the junction contained 8 bases not matched to a gene. CDR3 size: 13 residues. Germline loops: CDR1 SQVTM, CDR2 ANQGSEA. Written as DNA, the CDR3 is TGCAGCGTTACCGGGGGGGGTCTCCACGAGCAGTACTTC. It yields the protein CSVTGGGLHEQYF.

The CDR3 here is CASSPKSLAGQNEQYF. CDR3 coding DNA: TGCGCCAGCAGCCCCAAGTCCCTTGCGGGACAGAACGAGCAGTACTTC. J is TRBJ2-7 and V is TRBV4-1; D is possibly TRBD1 (7 bases). Germline-derived CDR1 and CDR2 are MGHRA and YSYEKL. The CDR3 consists of 16 residues. The V gene lost 4 bases and the J gene lost 5 bases, with 21 bases spanning the gap.

The CDR3 DNA is TGTGCCACCAGCAGGGCCCGAGGACAGGACTTAGGATCCCTCCACTTT. This sequence encodes CATSRARGQDLGSLHF. The genes are TRBV15 and TRBJ1-6; 7 bases match TRBD1. Germline trimming cut 3 bases from V and 14 bases from J; bases unmatched to any gene: 16. Germline CDR1 LNHNV, CDR2 YYDKDF (reference sequence). The CDR3 extends over 16 amino acids.

This rearrangement joins TRBV5-4 to TRBJ2-1; 7 positions agree with TRBD1. Per germline, CDR1 SGHNT and CDR2 YYREEE (reference sequence). This CDR3 is 15 amino acids long. The J segment lost 4 bases and the V segment lost 0 bases, leaving 4 bases of the junction unmatched. CDR3 sequence: CASSLAGQPYNEQFF. CDR3 nucleotide sequence: TGTGCCAGCAGCTTGGCGGGACAGCCGTACAATGAGCAGTTCTTC. Combining the CDR3 with reference TRBV5-4 and TRBJ2-1 gives the whole variable domain ETGVTQSPTHLIKTRGQQVTLRCSSQSGHNTVSWYQQALGQGPQFIFQYYREEENGRGNFPPRFSGLQFPNYSSELNVNALELDDSALYLCASSLAGQPYNEQFFGPGTRLTVL.

This clone appeared a single time. V usage is TRBV7-2 and J usage is TRBJ2-3; 9 nucleotides align to TRBD2. This CDR3 contains 16 residues. Germline V gene data show CDR1 as SGHTA and CDR2 as FQGNSA. The ends lost 5 bases at V and 0 bases at J; junction bases unmatched: 6. The CDR3 DNA reads as TGTGCCAGCAGCCGCCGGACTAGCGTTAGCACAGATACGCAGTATTTT. Amino acid sequence: CASSRRTSVSTDTQYF.

The rearrangement uses TRBV5-1 and TRBJ1-4; a possible D gene is TRBD1 (6 bases). V shed 3 bases and J shed 7 bases, with 16 bases lying between them. This CDR3 is 15 amino acids long. Germline V gene sequence: CDR1 SGHRS, CDR2 YFSETQ. The CDR3 loop reads CASSSGTLMGEKLFF. As DNA, the CDR3 is TGCGCCAGCAGCTCCGGGACACTTATGGGTGAAAAACTGTTTTTT.

This clone was seen more than once but under ten times. This chain links TRBV2 with TRBJ2-7; a possible D gene is TRBD2 (6 bases). The CDR3 consists of 13 residues. The ends were cut back, 10 bases at V and 2 bases at J, with 15 bases in the middle. Germline V gene data show CDR1 as SNHLY and CDR2 as FYNNEI. This chain's CDR3 is CANTGTGTYEQYF. DNA for the CDR3: TGTGCCAATACCGGGACTGGAACCTACGAGCAGTACTTC.

The V and J genes are TRBV10-1 and TRBJ2-3, with D possibly matching TRBD2 (6 bases). Trimming removed 4 bases from V and 3 bases from J, with 14 bases in between. This CDR3 comprises 15 residues. Looked up from germline, CDR1 is WNHNN and CDR2 is SYGVQD (reference sequence). The CDR3 here is CASSGLGGATDTQYF. The CDR3 DNA reads TGCGCCAGCAGTGGCCTTGGAGGGGCGACAGATACGCAGTATTTT.

V is TRBV6-6 and J is TRBJ2-3, with D unclear. Trimming took off 7 bases at V and 0 bases at J, with 8 bases between the two ends. Per germline, CDR1 MNHNY and CDR2 SVGAGI (reference sequence). This CDR3 region has 13 residues. DNA for the CDR3: TGTGCCAGCAAAGAGTCTAGCACAGATACGCAGTATTTT. As protein: CASKESSTDTQYF.

This clone was seen a single time. V usage is TRBV25-1 and J usage is TRBJ1-4, with 7 positions matching TRBD1. In germline, CDR1 is MGHDK, CDR2 SYGVNS. CDR3 length: 14 amino acids. With 1 base clipped from V and 4 bases from J, the junction kept 0 bases outside the gene matches. The CDR3 spells CASSEWDSNEKLFF. CDR3 coding DNA: TGTGCCAGCAGTGAATGGGACAGTAATGAAAAACTGTTTTTT.

This clone was observed a handful of times. The chain combines TRBV28 with TRBJ2-7, with TRBD1 matching 8 bases. Losses at the gene ends were 6 bases for V and 3 bases for J; bases not matched to a gene: 7. Germline lookup yields CDR1 MDHEN and CDR2 SYDVKM. The CDR3 covers 14 residues. The DNA of the CDR3 is TGTGCCAGCAGGGACTCTACAGGGGGCTACGAGCAGTACTTC. Its translation is CASRDSTGGYEQYF.